This is a list of T cell receptor beta chains from one sample in a study of cytomegalovirus exposure and HLA in healthy donors. Sequencing was performed with immunoSEQ multiplex PCR; in TCRdb, only in-frame clones are kept and a portion is missing. The sample records roughly 140,000 clones, roughly 86% being singletons. The sample consisted of PBMCs. The source is a man between 18 and 35 years old in good health and CMV-seropositive. The CDR3 runs from the conserved cysteine through the conserved F or W. The order of the fields is V gene, D gene, clone size, J gene, CDR3 protein, CDR3 DNA. D genes are given only for firm matches. Rows may omit the clone size; those that give it use once, few, many or a size class.

v_gene: TRBV4-1
d_gene: TRBD1
abundance: -
j_gene: TRBJ1-1
CDR3aa: CASSQDRGMNTEAFF
CDR3nt: TGCGCCAGCAGCCAAGACAGGGGGATGAACACTGAAGCTTTCTTT

v_gene: TRBV2
d_gene: -
abundance: few
j_gene: TRBJ2-5
CDR3aa: CASSVGPPGETQYF
CDR3nt: TGTGCCAGCAGTGTGGGGCCCCCCGGAGAGACCCAGTACTTC

v_gene: TRBV7-3
d_gene: TRBD1
abundance: -
j_gene: TRBJ2-1
CDR3aa: CASSLGTGGQSEQFF
CDR3nt: TGTGCCAGCAGCTTAGGGACAGGGGGCCAGAGTGAGCAGTTCTTC

v_gene: TRBV15
d_gene: TRBD1
abundance: -
j_gene: TRBJ1-4
CDR3aa: CATSRDIGQANEKLFF
CDR3nt: TGTGCCACCAGCAGAGATATCGGACAGGCAAATGAAAAACTGTTTTTT

v_gene: TRBV18
d_gene: TRBD1
abundance: -
j_gene: TRBJ1-5
CDR3aa: CASSPSPGQGGQPQHF
CDR3nt: TGTGCCAGCTCACCGTCTCCGGGACAGGGCGGCCAGCCCCAGCATTTT

v_gene: TRBV28
d_gene: -
abundance: -
j_gene: TRBJ1-5
CDR3aa: CASSLWSQPQHF
CDR3nt: TGTGCCAGCAGTTTGTGGAGTCAGCCCCAGCATTTT

v_gene: TRBV6-1
d_gene: -
abundance: -
j_gene: TRBJ2-3
CDR3aa: CASRTLLFAQYF
CDR3nt: TGTGCCAGCAGAACCCTACTCTTTGCGCAGTATTTT

v_gene: TRBV7-9
d_gene: -
abundance: -
j_gene: TRBJ1-2
CDR3aa: CASSPTNANYGYTF
CDR3nt: TGTGCCAGCAGCCCAACAAACGCTAACTATGGCTACACCTTC

v_gene: TRBV7-9
d_gene: -
abundance: -
j_gene: TRBJ2-5
CDR3aa: CASSLVVGGETQYF
CDR3nt: TGTGCCAGCAGCTTAGTGGTAGGCGGGGAGACCCAGTACTTC

v_gene: TRBV5-1
d_gene: -
abundance: once
j_gene: TRBJ2-1
CDR3aa: CASSFGPGSNEQFF
CDR3nt: -

v_gene: TRBV28
d_gene: TRBD1
abundance: -
j_gene: TRBJ2-1
CDR3aa: CASSLRTQGADYNEQFF
CDR3nt: TGTGCCAGCAGTTTACGAACCCAGGGGGCGGATTACAATGAGCAGTTCTTC

v_gene: TRBV5-1
d_gene: TRBD2
abundance: once
j_gene: TRBJ2-2
CDR3aa: CASSPTSGVFTGELFF
CDR3nt: TGCGCCAGCAGCCCTACTAGCGGCGTTTTCACCGGGGAGCTGTTTTTT

v_gene: TRBV6-5
d_gene: -
abundance: -
j_gene: TRBJ1-3
CDR3aa: CASSTGFSGNTIYF
CDR3nt: TGTGCCAGCAGTACAGGGTTCTCTGGAAACACCATATATTTT

v_gene: TRBV2
d_gene: TRBD1
abundance: -
j_gene: TRBJ2-2
CDR3aa: CASSVSGGLYTGELFF
CDR3nt: TGTGCCAGCAGTGTTTCAGGGGGCCTTTACACCGGGGAGCTGTTTTTT

v_gene: TRBV29-1
d_gene: -
abundance: -
j_gene: TRBJ2-2
CDR3aa: CGHPFGGTGELFF
CDR3nt: TGCGGCCACCCCTTTGGTGGCACCGGGGAGCTGTTTTTT

v_gene: TRBV12-2
d_gene: -
abundance: -
j_gene: TRBJ1-5
CDR3aa: CASRPWTGPNQPQHF
CDR3nt: TGTGCAAGTCGCCCATGGACAGGGCCAAATCAGCCCCAGCATTTT

v_gene: TRBV5-1
d_gene: TRBD1
abundance: -
j_gene: TRBJ2-3
CDR3aa: CASSNLIDRVYTQYF
CDR3nt: TGCGCCAGCAGCAACCTGATTGACAGGGTGTATACGCAGTATTTT

v_gene: TRBV7-2
d_gene: -
abundance: -
j_gene: TRBJ2-7
CDR3aa: CASRSPTVLYEQYF
CDR3nt: TGTGCCAGCAGATCCCCGACAGTGCTATACGAGCAGTACTTC

v_gene: TRBV9
d_gene: TRBD1
abundance: -
j_gene: TRBJ2-7
CDR3aa: CASSLGTGGGYEQYF
CDR3nt: TGTGCCAGCAGCTTGGGGACAGGGGGCGGGTACGAGCAGTACTTC

v_gene: TRBV5-5
d_gene: -
abundance: -
j_gene: TRBJ1-2
CDR3aa: CASSLEGGYTF
CDR3nt: TGTGCCAGCAGCTTGGAGGGGGGCTACACCTTC

v_gene: TRBV9
d_gene: TRBD1
abundance: -
j_gene: TRBJ1-3
CDR3aa: CASSVGGSGGGNTIYF
CDR3nt: TGTGCCAGCAGCGTAGGTGGGTCAGGGGGAGGAAACACCATATATTTT

v_gene: TRBV29-1
d_gene: TRBD1
abundance: -
j_gene: TRBJ2-7
CDR3aa: CSVGRDRGPYEQYF
CDR3nt: TGCAGCGTTGGGAGGGACAGGGGTCCCTACGAGCAGTACTTC

v_gene: TRBV5-6
d_gene: TRBD1
abundance: -
j_gene: TRBJ2-7
CDR3aa: CASSLIGQGLTGVSYEQYF
CDR3nt: TGTGCCAGCAGCTTAATTGGACAGGGGCTGACTGGGGTTTCCTACGAGCAGTACTTC

v_gene: TRBV27
d_gene: -
abundance: -
j_gene: TRBJ2-7
CDR3aa: CASSLALGRGLTYEQYF
CDR3nt: TGTGCCAGCAGTTTAGCTCTGGGCAGGGGCCTTACCTACGAGCAGTACTTC

v_gene: TRBV6-5
d_gene: TRBD1
abundance: -
j_gene: TRBJ2-1
CDR3aa: CASSYRDSIYNEQFF
CDR3nt: TGTGCCAGCAGTTACCGGGACAGCATTTACAATGAGCAGTTCTTC

v_gene: TRBV9
d_gene: -
abundance: -
j_gene: TRBJ2-1
CDR3aa: CASSVGAPQGEQFF
CDR3nt: TGTGCCAGCAGCGTGGGCGCCCCTCAGGGGGAGCAGTTCTTC

v_gene: TRBV6-1
d_gene: -
abundance: -
j_gene: TRBJ2-1
CDR3aa: CASGMDRNQGRLF
CDR3nt: TGTGCCAGCGGGATGGACCGGAACCAGGGTAGGCTCTTC

v_gene: TRBV12-5
d_gene: TRBD1
abundance: once
j_gene: TRBJ2-7
CDR3aa: CASEEGGNYEQYF
CDR3nt: TGTGCTAGTGAGGAAGGGGGCAACTACGAGCAGTACTTC

v_gene: TRBV30
d_gene: -
abundance: -
j_gene: TRBJ2-7
CDR3aa: CAWSGGHPIF
CDR3nt: TGTGCCTGGAGTGGGGGACATCCTATTTTC

v_gene: TRBV30
d_gene: TRBD2
abundance: many
j_gene: TRBJ2-1
CDR3aa: CAWSVRGGSHNEQFF
CDR3nt: TGTGCCTGGAGTGTACGGGGCGGGAGCCACAATGAGCAGTTCTTC

v_gene: TRBV6-5
d_gene: TRBD1
abundance: once
j_gene: TRBJ1-4
CDR3aa: CASSYTGGYNEKLFF
CDR3nt: TGTGCCAGCAGTTATACAGGGGGCTATAATGAAAAACTGTTTTTT

v_gene: TRBV9
d_gene: -
abundance: few
j_gene: TRBJ2-5
CDR3aa: CASSVAGRLQETQYF
CDR3nt: TGTGCCAGCAGCGTAGCAGGCAGGCTACAAGAGACCCAGTACTTC

v_gene: TRBV6-1
d_gene: -
abundance: -
j_gene: TRBJ1-4
CDR3aa: CASSEYYGSTNEKLFF
CDR3nt: TGTGCCAGCAGTGAATATTACGGGAGTACTAATGAAAAACTGTTTTTT

v_gene: TRBV27
d_gene: -
abundance: -
j_gene: TRBJ2-7
CDR3aa: CASSLGIEGGSQYF
CDR3nt: TGTGCCAGCAGTCTTGGGATTGAGGGGGGGTCGCAGTACTTC

v_gene: TRBV19
d_gene: -
abundance: -
j_gene: TRBJ1-2
CDR3aa: CASSMIGSDGGYTF
CDR3nt: TGTGCCAGTAGTATGATCGGGTCCGACGGTGGCTACACCTTC

v_gene: TRBV18
d_gene: -
abundance: -
j_gene: TRBJ2-1
CDR3aa: CASSPSSYGEQFF
CDR3nt: TGTGCCAGCTCACCATCCTCCTATGGTGAGCAGTTCTTC

v_gene: TRBV2
d_gene: -
abundance: -
j_gene: TRBJ1-4
CDR3aa: CASSLRNEKLFF
CDR3nt: TGTGCCAGCAGCCTCCGGAATGAAAAACTGTTTTTT

v_gene: TRBV11-3
d_gene: -
abundance: -
j_gene: TRBJ2-1
CDR3aa: CASSLTGRTEQFF
CDR3nt: TGTGCCAGCAGTTTAACCGGGAGAACTGAGCAGTTCTTC

v_gene: TRBV11-3
d_gene: -
abundance: -
j_gene: TRBJ2-3
CDR3aa: CASSPTTSTATQYF
CDR3nt: TGTGCCAGCAGCCCCACGACTAGTACTGCTACGCAGTATTTT

v_gene: TRBV6-1
d_gene: TRBD1
abundance: once
j_gene: TRBJ2-7
CDR3aa: CASSEVGDRGYEQYF
CDR3nt: TGTGCCAGCAGTGAAGTGGGGGACAGGGGATACGAGCAGTACTTC

v_gene: TRBV13
d_gene: TRBD2
abundance: -
j_gene: TRBJ2-3
CDR3aa: CASSLGASGNTDTQYF
CDR3nt: TGTGCCAGCAGCTTAGGGGCTAGCGGGAACACAGATACGCAGTATTTT

v_gene: TRBV9
d_gene: TRBD1
abundance: -
j_gene: TRBJ1-2
CDR3aa: CASSVGTGDYGYTF
CDR3nt: TGTGCCAGCAGCGTAGGGACAGGGGATTATGGCTACACCTTC

v_gene: TRBV18
d_gene: -
abundance: -
j_gene: TRBJ1-1
CDR3aa: CASSPRQGRNTEAFF
CDR3nt: TGTGCCAGCTCACCACGGCAGGGGCGAAACACTGAAGCTTTCTTT

v_gene: TRBV6-4
d_gene: -
abundance: -
j_gene: TRBJ2-1
CDR3aa: CASSDSFGQEQFF
CDR3nt: TGTGCCAGCAGTGACTCCTTCGGACAGGAGCAGTTCTTC

v_gene: TRBV4-2
d_gene: -
abundance: many
j_gene: TRBJ2-5
CDR3aa: CASRGGAPGTQYF
CDR3nt: TGTGCCAGCCGAGGGGGGGCCCCGGGGACCCAGTACTTC

v_gene: TRBV7-5
d_gene: -
abundance: -
j_gene: TRBJ1-1
CDR3aa: CARSLAWTAEAFF
CDR3nt: TGTGCCAGAAGCTTAGCATGGACAGCTGAAGCTTTCTTT

v_gene: TRBV28
d_gene: TRBD1
abundance: -
j_gene: TRBJ2-7
CDR3aa: CASSETGGAYEQYF
CDR3nt: TGTGCCAGCTCCGAGACAGGGGGCGCTTACGAGCAGTACTTC

v_gene: TRBV27
d_gene: -
abundance: -
j_gene: TRBJ1-5
CDR3aa: CASSLAGGRNQPQHF
CDR3nt: TGTGCCAGCAGTTTAGCCGGCGGGAGGAATCAGCCCCAGCATTTT

v_gene: TRBV29-1
d_gene: TRBD1
abundance: -
j_gene: TRBJ1-2
CDR3aa: CSVEGQGYGYGYTF
CDR3nt: TGCAGCGTTGAAGGACAGGGCTACGGCTATGGCTACACCTTC

v_gene: TRBV28
d_gene: TRBD2
abundance: -
j_gene: TRBJ2-7
CDR3aa: CASSPRGRTGTSVHEQYF
CDR3nt: TGTGCCAGCAGTCCCCGCGGTCGGACAGGGACTAGCGTGCACGAGCAGTACTTC

v_gene: TRBV6-5
d_gene: -
abundance: -
j_gene: TRBJ2-7
CDR3aa: CATQDTYEQYF
CDR3nt: TGTGCCACCCAAGACACCTACGAGCAGTACTTC

v_gene: TRBV6-5
d_gene: -
abundance: -
j_gene: TRBJ1-4
CDR3aa: CASRPRQAVNEKLFF
CDR3nt: TGTGCCAGCAGACCCCGACAGGCCGTGAATGAAAAACTGTTTTTT

v_gene: TRBV30
d_gene: -
abundance: -
j_gene: TRBJ1-2
CDR3aa: CAWSQGMPSPAGYTF
CDR3nt: TGTGCCTGGAGCCAGGGGATGCCCTCACCCGCTGGCTACACCTTC

v_gene: TRBV28
d_gene: TRBD1
abundance: -
j_gene: TRBJ1-2
CDR3aa: CASSIDRGHYGYTF
CDR3nt: TGTGCCAGCAGTATCGACAGGGGGCACTATGGCTACACCTTC